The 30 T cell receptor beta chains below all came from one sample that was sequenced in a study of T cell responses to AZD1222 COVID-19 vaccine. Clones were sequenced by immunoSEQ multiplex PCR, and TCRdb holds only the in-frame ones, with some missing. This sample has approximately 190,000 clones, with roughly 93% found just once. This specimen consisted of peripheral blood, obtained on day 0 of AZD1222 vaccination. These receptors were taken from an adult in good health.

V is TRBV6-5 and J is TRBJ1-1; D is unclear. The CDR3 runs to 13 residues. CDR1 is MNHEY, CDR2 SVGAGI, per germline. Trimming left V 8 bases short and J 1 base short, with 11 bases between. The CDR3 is CASLERGNTEAFF. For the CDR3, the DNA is TGTGCCAGCCTCGAGCGAGGGAACACTGAAGCTTTCTTT.

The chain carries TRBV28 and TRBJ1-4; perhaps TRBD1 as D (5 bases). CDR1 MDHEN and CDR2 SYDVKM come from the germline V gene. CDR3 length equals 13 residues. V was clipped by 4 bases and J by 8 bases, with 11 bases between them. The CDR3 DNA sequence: TGTGCCAGCAGTTCGTACAGGAGCGAAAAACTGTTTTTT. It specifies CASSSYRSEKLFF.

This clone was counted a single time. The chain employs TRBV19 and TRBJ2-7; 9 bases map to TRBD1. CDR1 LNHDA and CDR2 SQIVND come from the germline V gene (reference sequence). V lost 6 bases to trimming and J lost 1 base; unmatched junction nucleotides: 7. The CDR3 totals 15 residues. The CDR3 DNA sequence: TGTGCCAGTAGCATGACCGGGACAGGGTCCTACGAGCAGTACTTC. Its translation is CASSMTGTGSYEQYF.

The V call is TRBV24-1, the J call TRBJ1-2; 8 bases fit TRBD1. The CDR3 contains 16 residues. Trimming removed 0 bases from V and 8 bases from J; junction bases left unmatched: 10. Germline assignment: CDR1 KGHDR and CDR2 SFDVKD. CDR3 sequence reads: CATSDLFVDRVEGYTF. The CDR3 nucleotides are TGTGCCACCAGTGATTTGTTCGTGGACAGGGTGGAGGGCTACACCTTC.

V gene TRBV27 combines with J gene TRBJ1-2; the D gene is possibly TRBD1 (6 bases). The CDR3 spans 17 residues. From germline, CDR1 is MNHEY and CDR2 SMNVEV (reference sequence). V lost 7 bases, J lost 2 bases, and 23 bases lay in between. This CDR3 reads CASKGGRPESPNYGYTF. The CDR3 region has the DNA TGTGCCAGCAAGGGGGGGAGGCCGGAAAGCCCCAACTATGGCTACACCTTC.

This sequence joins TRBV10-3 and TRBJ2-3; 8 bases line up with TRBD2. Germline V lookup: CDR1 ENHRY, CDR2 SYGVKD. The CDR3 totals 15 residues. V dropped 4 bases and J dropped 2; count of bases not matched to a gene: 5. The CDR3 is CAISVTGGNTDTQYF. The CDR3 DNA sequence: TGTGCCATCAGTGTTACGGGGGGGAACACAGATACGCAGTATTTT.

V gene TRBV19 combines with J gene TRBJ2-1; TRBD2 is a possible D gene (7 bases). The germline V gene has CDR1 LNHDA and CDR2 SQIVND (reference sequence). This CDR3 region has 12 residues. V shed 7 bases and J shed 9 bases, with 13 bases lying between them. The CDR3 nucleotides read TGTGCCAGTACCCGAGGGGGGGGTGAGCAGTTCTTC. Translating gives CASTRGGGEQFF.

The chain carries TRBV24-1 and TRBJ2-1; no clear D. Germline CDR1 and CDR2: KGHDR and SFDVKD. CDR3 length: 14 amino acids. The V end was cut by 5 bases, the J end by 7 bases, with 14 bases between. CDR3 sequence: CATSVWEKENEQFF. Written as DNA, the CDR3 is TGTGCCACCAGTGTGTGGGAAAAAGAGAATGAGCAGTTCTTC.

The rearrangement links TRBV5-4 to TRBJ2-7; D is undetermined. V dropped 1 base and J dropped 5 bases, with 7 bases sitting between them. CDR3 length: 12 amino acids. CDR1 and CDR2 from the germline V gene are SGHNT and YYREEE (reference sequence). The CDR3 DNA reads TGTGCCAGCAGCTTGTACGGCGACGAGCAGTACTTC. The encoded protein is CASSLYGDEQYF.

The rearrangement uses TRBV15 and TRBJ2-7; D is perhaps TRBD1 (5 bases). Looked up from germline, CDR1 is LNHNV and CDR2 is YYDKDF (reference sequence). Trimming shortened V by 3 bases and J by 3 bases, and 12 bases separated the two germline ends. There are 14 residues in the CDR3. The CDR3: CATSRSSGFYEQYF. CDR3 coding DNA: TGTGCCACCAGCAGGTCGTCAGGGTTCTACGAGCAGTACTTC.

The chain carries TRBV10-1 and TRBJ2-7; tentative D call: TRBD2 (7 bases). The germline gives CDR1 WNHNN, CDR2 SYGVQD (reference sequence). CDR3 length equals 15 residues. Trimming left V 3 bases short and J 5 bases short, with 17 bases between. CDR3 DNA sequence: TGCGCCAGCAGTGATGGGATGGGGGCGGGGGACGAGCAGTACTTC. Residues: CASSDGMGAGDEQYF.

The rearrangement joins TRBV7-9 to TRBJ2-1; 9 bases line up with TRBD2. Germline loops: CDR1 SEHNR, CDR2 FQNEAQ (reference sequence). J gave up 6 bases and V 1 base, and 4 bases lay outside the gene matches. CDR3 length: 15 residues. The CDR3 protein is CASSLGGGAVNEQFF. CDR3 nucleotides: TGTGCCAGCAGCTTAGGCGGGGGGGCCGTCAATGAGCAGTTCTTC. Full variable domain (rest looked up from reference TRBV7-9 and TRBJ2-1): DTGVSQNPRHKITKRGQNVTFRCDPISEHNRLYWYRQTLGQGPEFLTYFQNEAQLEKSRLLSDRFSAERPKGSFSTLEIQRTEQGDSAMYLCASSLGGGAVNEQFFGPGTRLTVL.

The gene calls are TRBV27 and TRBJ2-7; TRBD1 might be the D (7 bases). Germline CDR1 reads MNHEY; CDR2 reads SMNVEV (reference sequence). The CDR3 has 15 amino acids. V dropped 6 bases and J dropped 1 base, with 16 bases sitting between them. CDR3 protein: CASRIQGGGSYEQYF. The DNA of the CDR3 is TGTGCCAGCAGAATCCAGGGGGGTGGGTCCTACGAGCAGTACTTC.

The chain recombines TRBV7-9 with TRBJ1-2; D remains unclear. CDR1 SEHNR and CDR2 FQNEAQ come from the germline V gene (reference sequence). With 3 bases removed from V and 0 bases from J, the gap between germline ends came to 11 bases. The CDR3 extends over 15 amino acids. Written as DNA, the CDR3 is TGTGCCAGCAGCTTTCACCAGGTAGCTAACTATGGCTACACCTTC. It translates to CASSFHQVANYGYTF.

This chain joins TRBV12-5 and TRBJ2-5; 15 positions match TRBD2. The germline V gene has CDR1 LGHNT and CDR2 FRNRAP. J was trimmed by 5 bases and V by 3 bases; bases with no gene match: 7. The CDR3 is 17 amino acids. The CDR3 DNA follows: TGTGCTAGTGGTTTCGGACTAGCGGGGGGGCAAGGTGAGACCCAGTACTTC. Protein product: CASGFGLAGGQGETQYF.

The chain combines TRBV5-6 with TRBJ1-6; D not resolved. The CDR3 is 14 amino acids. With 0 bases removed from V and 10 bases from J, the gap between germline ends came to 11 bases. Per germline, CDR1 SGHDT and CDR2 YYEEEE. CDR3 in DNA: TGTGCCAGCAGCTTGGCAGGCGCAGCATCACCCCTCCACTTT. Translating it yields CASSLAGAASPLHF.

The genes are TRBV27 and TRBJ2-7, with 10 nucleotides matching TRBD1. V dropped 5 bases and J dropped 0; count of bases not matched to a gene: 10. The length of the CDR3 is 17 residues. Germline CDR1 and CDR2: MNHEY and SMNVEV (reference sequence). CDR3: CASSPGQGFTASYEQYF. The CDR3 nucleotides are TGTGCCAGCAGTCCGGGACAGGGGTTCACTGCCTCCTACGAGCAGTACTTC.

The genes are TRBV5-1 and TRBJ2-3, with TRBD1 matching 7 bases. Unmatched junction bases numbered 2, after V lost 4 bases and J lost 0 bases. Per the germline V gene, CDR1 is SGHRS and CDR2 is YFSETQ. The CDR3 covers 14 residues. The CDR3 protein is CASSGGQSTDTQYF. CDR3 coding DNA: TGCGCCAGCAGCGGGGGACAGAGCACAGATACGCAGTATTTT.

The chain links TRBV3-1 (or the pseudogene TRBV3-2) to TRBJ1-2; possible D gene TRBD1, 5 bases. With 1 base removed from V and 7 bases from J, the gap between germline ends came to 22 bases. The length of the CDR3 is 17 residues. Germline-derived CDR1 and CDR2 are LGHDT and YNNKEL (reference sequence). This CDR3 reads CASSQVFQGFYAAGYTF. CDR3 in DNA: TGTGCCAGCAGCCAAGTCTTTCAGGGTTTTTACGCGGCTGGCTACACCTTC.

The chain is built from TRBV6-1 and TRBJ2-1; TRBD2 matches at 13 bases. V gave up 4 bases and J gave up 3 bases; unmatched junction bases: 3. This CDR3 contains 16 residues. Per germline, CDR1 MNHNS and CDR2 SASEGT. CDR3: CASSGTSGSGYNEQFF. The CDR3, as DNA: TGTGCCAGCAGTGGGACTAGCGGGAGTGGCTACAATGAGCAGTTCTTC.

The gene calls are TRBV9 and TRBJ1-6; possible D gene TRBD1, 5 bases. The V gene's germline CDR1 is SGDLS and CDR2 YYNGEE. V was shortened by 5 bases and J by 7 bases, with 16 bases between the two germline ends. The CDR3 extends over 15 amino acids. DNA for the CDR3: TGTGCCAGCAGGAAAGGGGAGGGTGGGAATTCACCCCTCCACTTT. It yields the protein CASRKGEGGNSPLHF.

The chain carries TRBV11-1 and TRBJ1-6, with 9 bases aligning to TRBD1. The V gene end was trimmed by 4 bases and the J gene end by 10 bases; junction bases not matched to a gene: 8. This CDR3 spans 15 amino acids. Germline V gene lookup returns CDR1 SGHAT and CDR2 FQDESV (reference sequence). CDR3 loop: CASSSYRTGVSPLHF. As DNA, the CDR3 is TGTGCCAGCAGCTCGTACCGGACAGGGGTATCACCCCTCCACTTT.

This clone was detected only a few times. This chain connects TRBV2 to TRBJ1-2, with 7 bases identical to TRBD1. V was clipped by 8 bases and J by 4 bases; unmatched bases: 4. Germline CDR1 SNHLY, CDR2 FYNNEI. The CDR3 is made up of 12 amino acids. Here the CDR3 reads CASGAGGYGYTF. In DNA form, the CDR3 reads TGTGCCAGCGGAGCAGGGGGCTATGGCTACACCTTC.

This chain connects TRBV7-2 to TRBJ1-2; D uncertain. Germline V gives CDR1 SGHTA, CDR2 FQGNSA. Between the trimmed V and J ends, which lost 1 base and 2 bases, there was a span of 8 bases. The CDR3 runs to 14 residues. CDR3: CASSLGGRNYGYTF. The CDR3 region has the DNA TGTGCCAGCAGCTTAGGCGGACGGAACTATGGCTACACCTTC.

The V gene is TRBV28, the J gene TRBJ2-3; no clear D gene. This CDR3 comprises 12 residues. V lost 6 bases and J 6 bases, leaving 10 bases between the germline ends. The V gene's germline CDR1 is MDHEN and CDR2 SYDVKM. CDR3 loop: CASRTQVDTQYF. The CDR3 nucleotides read TGTGCCAGCAGGACTCAGGTGGATACGCAGTATTTT.

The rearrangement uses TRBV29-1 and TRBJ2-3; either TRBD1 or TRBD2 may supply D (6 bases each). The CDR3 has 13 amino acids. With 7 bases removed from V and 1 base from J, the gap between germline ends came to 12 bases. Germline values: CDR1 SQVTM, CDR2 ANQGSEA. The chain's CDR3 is CSAGGAGTDTQYF. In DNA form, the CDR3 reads TGCAGCGCCGGGGGCGCAGGCACAGATACGCAGTATTTT.

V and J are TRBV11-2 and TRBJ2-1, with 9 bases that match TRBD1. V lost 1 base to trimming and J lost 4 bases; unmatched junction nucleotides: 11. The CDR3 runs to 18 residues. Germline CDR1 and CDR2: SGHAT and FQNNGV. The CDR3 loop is CASSLVFEGTGIYNEQFF. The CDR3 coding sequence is TGTGCCAGCAGCTTAGTGTTTGAGGGGACAGGGATATACAATGAGCAGTTCTTC.

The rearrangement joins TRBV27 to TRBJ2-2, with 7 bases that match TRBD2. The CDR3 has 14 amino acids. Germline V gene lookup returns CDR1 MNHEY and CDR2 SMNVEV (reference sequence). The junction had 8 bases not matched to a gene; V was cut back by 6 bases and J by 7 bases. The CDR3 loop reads CASSLGTIGGELFF. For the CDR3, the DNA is TGTGCCAGCAGCCTCGGGACTATCGGCGGGGAGCTGTTTTTT.

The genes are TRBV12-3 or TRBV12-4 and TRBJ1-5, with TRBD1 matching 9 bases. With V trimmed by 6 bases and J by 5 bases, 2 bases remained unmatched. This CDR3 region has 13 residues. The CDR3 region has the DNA TGTGCCAGCAGAGGACAGGGGTATCAGCCCCAGCATTTT. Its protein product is CASRGQGYQPQHF.

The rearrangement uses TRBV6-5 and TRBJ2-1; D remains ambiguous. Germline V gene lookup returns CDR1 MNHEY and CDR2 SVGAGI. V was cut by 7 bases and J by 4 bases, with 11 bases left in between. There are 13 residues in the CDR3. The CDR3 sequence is CASNHKIYNEQFF. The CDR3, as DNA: TGTGCCAGCAATCATAAGATTTACAATGAGCAGTTCTTC.